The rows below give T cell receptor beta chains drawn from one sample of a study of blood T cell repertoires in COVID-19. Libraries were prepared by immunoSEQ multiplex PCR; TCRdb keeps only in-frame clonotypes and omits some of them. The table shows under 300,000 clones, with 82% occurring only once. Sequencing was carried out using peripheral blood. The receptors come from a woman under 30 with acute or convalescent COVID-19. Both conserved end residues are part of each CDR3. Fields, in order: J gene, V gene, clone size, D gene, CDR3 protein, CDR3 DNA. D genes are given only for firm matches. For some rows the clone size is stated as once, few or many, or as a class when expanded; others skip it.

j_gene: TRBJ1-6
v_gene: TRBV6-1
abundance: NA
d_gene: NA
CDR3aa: CASSEQGPNSPLHF
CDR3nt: TGTGCCAGCAGTGAACAGGGCCCAAATTCACCCCTCCACTTT

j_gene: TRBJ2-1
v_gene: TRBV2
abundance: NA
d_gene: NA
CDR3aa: CASKESGPEQFF
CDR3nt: TGTGCCAGCAAAGAGAGCGGACCCGAGCAGTTCTTC

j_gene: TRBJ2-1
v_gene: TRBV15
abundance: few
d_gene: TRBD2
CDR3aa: CATSRVVGGSGNEQFF
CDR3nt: TGTGCCACCAGCAGAGTTGTGGGAGGGAGTGGAAATGAGCAGTTCTTC

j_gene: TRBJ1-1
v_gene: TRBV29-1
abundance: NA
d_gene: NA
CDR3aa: CSVVPRQGNTEAFF
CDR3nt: TGCAGCGTTGTGCCCCGGCAGGGAAACACTGAAGCTTTCTTT

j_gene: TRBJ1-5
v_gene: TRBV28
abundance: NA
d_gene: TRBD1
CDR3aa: CASSGGGQGINQPQHF
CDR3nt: TGTGCCAGCAGTGGGGGGGGACAGGGGATCAATCAGCCCCAGCATTTT

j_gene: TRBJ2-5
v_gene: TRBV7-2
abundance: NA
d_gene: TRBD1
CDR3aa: CASSQFQTGGETQYF
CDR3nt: TGTGCCAGCAGCCAATTCCAGACAGGGGGAGAGACCCAGTACTTC

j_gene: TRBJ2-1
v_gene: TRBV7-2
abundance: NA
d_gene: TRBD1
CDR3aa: CASSLRTGANEQFF
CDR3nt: TGTGCCAGCAGCTTGCGGACAGGGGCCAATGAGCAGTTCTTC

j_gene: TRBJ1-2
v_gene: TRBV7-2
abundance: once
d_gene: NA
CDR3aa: CASRPAGTVDGYTF
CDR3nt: TGTGCCAGCAGACCTGCCGGGACTGTGGATGGCTACACCTTC

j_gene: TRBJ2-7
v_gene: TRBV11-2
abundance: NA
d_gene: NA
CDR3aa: CASSLDQAREDYEQYF
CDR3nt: TGTGCCAGCAGCTTAGATCAAGCGAGGGAAGATTACGAGCAGTACTTC

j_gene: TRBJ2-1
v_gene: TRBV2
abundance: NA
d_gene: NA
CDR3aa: CASSVGQSSYNEQFF
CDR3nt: TGTGCCAGCAGTGTGGGGCAGAGCTCCTACAATGAGCAGTTCTTC

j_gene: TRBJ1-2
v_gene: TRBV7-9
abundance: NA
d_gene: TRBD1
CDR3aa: CASSFTGDRGDSRYGYTF
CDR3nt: TGTGCCAGCAGCTTCACCGGGGACAGGGGGGATTCACGGTATGGCTACACCTTC

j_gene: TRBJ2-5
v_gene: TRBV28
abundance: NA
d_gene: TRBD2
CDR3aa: CASSFFDSGKFGETQYF
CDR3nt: TGTGCCAGCAGTTTCTTTGATAGCGGGAAATTTGGGGAGACCCAGTACTTC

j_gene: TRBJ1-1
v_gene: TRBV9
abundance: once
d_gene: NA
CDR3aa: CASSSRQSGTEAFF
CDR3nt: TGTGCCAGCAGCTCGAGACAGTCCGGCACTGAAGCTTTCTTT